The 27 T cell receptor beta chains reported below all come from one sample, sequenced in a study of T cells in Graves' hyperthyroidism and ophthalmopathy. Using RNA transcripts as the source, TCR beta CDR3 regions were amplified. Carried out on the TCR CDR3, a first-round RT-PCR used the HTBI primer set. TCRdb analysed the multiplex PCR reads with MiXCR anew, one entry per CDR3 protein. Here the sample spans a few hundred thousand distinct CDR3 sequences, just over 45% being singletons. The sequenced sample consisted of peripheral blood or thyroid tissue (not recorded which). These receptors were obtained from a woman younger than 35 with Graves' hyperthyroidism.

This clonotype was detected a few times. J is TRBJ1-2 and V is TRBV5-1, with TRBD1 matching over 7 bases. J was trimmed by 4 bases and V by 7 bases; bases with no gene match: 10. CDR1 SGHRS and CDR2 YFSETQ come from the germline V gene. The CDR3 runs 14 residues. DNA of the CDR3: TGCGCCAGCGCGCCAGGACAGGCTTTCTATGGCTACACCTTC. Its protein product is CASAPGQAFYGYTF.

A few counts support this clonotype. The chain employs TRBV7-9 and TRBJ1-3; D is unresolved. V lost 1 base and J 0 bases, leaving 13 bases between the germline ends. The germline CDR1 and CDR2 sequences are SEHNR and FQNEAQ (reference sequence). This CDR3 is 17 amino acids long. Written as DNA, the CDR3 is TGTGCCAGCAGCTTAGTCGAACACCAAAGCTCTGGAAACACCATATATTTT. Amino acid sequence: CASSLVEHQSSGNTIYF.

About this clonotype: One junction end disagrees with the germline gene, perhaps due to a read error. The V and J genes are TRBV24-1 and TRBJ2-2; possibly TRBD2 for D (5 bases). From germline, CDR1 is KGHDR and CDR2 SFDVKD. CDR3 size: 14 residues. In DNA form, the CDR3 reads TGTGCCACCAGTGATTTGCCAGGCCCCGGGAAGCTGTTTTTT. This gives the protein CATSDLPGPGKLFF.

This chain connects TRBV7-2 to TRBJ2-2, with 9 bases aligning to TRBD1. In germline, CDR1 is SGHTA, CDR2 FQGNSA. The junction had 7 bases not matched to a gene; V was cut back by 5 bases and J by 6 bases. There are 15 residues in the CDR3. The CDR3 sequence is CASSPDRGSSGELFF. The DNA of the CDR3 is TGTGCCAGCAGCCCCGACAGGGGGAGTTCCGGGGAGCTGTTTTTT.

This clonotype was detected only a few times. V and J are TRBV2 and TRBJ1-4; D is uncertain. V was pared by 5 bases and J by 8 bases, with 15 bases between. In germline, CDR1 is SNHLY, CDR2 FYNNEI. The CDR3 is 14 residues long. The CDR3: CASSLPGLGEKLFF. In nucleotides, the CDR3 is TGTGCCAGCAGTTTGCCGGGGTTAGGGGAAAAACTGTTTTTT.

This clonotype was seen many times. The chain has TRBV15 and TRBJ1-2; D gene unclear. This CDR3 is built from 12 residues. Germline values: CDR1 LNHNV, CDR2 YYDKDF (reference sequence). V lost 5 bases to trimming and J lost 2 bases, with 6 bases between them. CDR3 sequence reads: CATSPANYGYTF. CDR3 coding DNA: TGTGCCACCAGCCCGGCGAACTATGGCTACACCTTC.

A remark on this clonotype: Germline is not matched at one junction end, which may reflect a read error. The chain joins TRBV7-9 to TRBJ1-3; no firm D call. This CDR3 has 15 residues. The germline V gene has CDR1 SEHNR and CDR2 FQNEAQ (reference sequence). The CDR3 here is CASSNLLTTGNTICF. The CDR3 nucleotides read TGTGCCAGCAGCAATCTTTTGACGACTGGAAACACCATATGTTTT.

In its sample, this clonotype was seen a few times. The rearrangement joins TRBV11-1 to TRBJ1-1; no definite D call. Germline V gene data show CDR1 as SGHAT and CDR2 as FQDESV (reference sequence). The CDR3 contains 14 residues. V was clipped by 3 bases and J by 1 base, with 9 bases between them. Here the CDR3 DNA reads TGTGCCAGCAGCTTCGGCGTCAAGAACACTGAAGCTTTCTTT. Translation: CASSFGVKNTEAFF.

The CDR3 nucleotides read TGTGCCAGCAGGGGACTAGCGGGAAGTTTGAGCTACGAGCAGTACTTC. It is translated as CASRGLAGSLSYEQYF. The rearrangement uses TRBV7-2 and TRBJ2-7; 13 nucleotides agree with TRBD2. CDR1 SGHTA and CDR2 FQGNSA come from the germline V gene. V lost 6 bases and J lost 3; bases outside the gene matches: 8. The CDR3 runs to 16 residues.

This clonotype was observed many times. The chain recombines TRBV29-1 with TRBJ1-2, with 9 bases lining up with TRBD1. Trimming cost V 4 bases and J 7 bases; bases outside gene matches: 7. The V gene's germline CDR1 is SQVTM and CDR2 ANQGSEA. This CDR3 has 13 residues. For the CDR3, the DNA is TGCAGCGTTGCGACCGGGACAGGGAGTGGCTACACCTTC. Protein: CSVATGTGSGYTF.

This clonotype was detected a few times. This chain connects TRBV9 to TRBJ1-5; tentatively, D is TRBD1 (5 bases). Germline CDR1 SGDLS, CDR2 YYNGEE. CDR3 length: 14 residues. Trimming removed 0 bases at V and 5 bases at J, with 9 bases between. The chain's CDR3 is CASSVGTPDQPQHF. In DNA, the CDR3 is TGTGCCAGCAGCGTAGGGACACCTGATCAGCCCCAGCATTTT.

A remark on this clonotype: Here the CDR3 omits its conserved ending phenylalanine or tryptophan, so a read error is the likely source. The chain has TRBV7-3 and TRBJ2-6; no reliable D call. V dropped 5 bases and J dropped 0 bases, with 17 bases sitting between them. This CDR3 spans 18 amino acids. Germline CDR1 is SGHTA and CDR2 is FQGTGA. CDR3 sequence reads: CASSPVGSPFSGANVLTS. In nucleotides, the CDR3 is TGTGCCAGCAGCCCCGTAGGTTCACCGTTCTCTGGGGCCAACGTCCTGACTTCC.

This clonotype was observed at least ten times. The chain couples TRBV10-2 to TRBJ2-7; TRBD1 or TRBD2 may be the D gene (5 bases each). There are 12 residues in the CDR3. The germline CDR1 and CDR2 sequences are WSHSY and SAAADI. V lost 1 base, J lost 7 bases, and 8 bases lay in between. CDR3 protein: CASSEWGLEQYF. The CDR3 bases are TGCGCCAGCAGTGAGTGGGGGTTGGAGCAGTACTTC.

J is TRBJ1-5 and V is TRBV7-9; tentatively, D is TRBD1 (5 bases). This CDR3 has 17 residues. V lost 3 bases, J lost 4 bases, and 19 bases lay in between. CDR1 is SEHNR, CDR2 FQNEAQ, per germline (reference sequence). This CDR3 reads CASSLRLRQGLNQPQHF. The CDR3 region has the DNA TGTGCCAGCAGCTTGAGGCTTCGGCAGGGTCTAAATCAGCCCCAGCATTTT.

In this sample, this clonotype turned up many times. The gene calls are TRBV29-1 and TRBJ1-2, with 8 nucleotides matching TRBD1. The CDR3 runs 12 residues. The V gene end was trimmed by 8 bases and the J gene end by 5 bases; junction bases not matched to a gene: 7. Germline V gene lookup returns CDR1 SQVTM and CDR2 ANQGSEA. CDR3 region: CSSMTGVYGYTF. As DNA, the CDR3 is TGCAGCTCGATGACAGGGGTTTATGGCTACACCTTC. The variable domain in full, completed from reference TRBV29-1 and TRBJ1-2, reads SAVISQKPSRDICQRGTSLTIQCQVDSQVTMMFWYRQQPGQSLTLIATANQGSEATYESGFVIDKFPISRPNLTFSTLTVSNMSPEDSSIYLCSSMTGVYGYTFGSGTRLTVV.

The V and J genes are TRBV10-3 and TRBJ2-5, with TRBD2 identical over 7 bases. The trim removed 3 bases at V and 5 bases at J, leaving 15 bases unmatched. CDR1 ENHRY and CDR2 SYGVKD come from the germline V gene. The CDR3 has 17 amino acids. CDR3 bases: TGTGCCATCAGTGACTATAGCGGGCTTGGGGTTTGGGAGACCCAGTACTTC. This translates into CAISDYSGLGVWETQYF.

The chain employs TRBV2 and TRBJ1-1; possible D gene TRBD1, 5 bases. The germline gives CDR1 SNHLY, CDR2 FYNNEI. The CDR3 length is 13 residues. Trimming shortened V by 11 bases and J by 1 base, and 14 bases separated the two germline ends. The CDR3 DNA follows: TGTGCCTGGAGTGGAGGGGAGAACACTGAAGCTTTCTTT. It specifies CAWSGGENTEAFF.

To note about this clonotype: A read error may produce the germline difference seen at one junction end. The chain couples TRBV2 to TRBJ1-2; 7 nucleotides line up with TRBD1. CDR1 is SNHLY, CDR2 FYNNEI, per germline. CDR3 size: 14 residues. The CDR3 coding sequence is TGCGCCAGCAGTCCTATGACAGGGAACTATGGCTACACCTTC. This gives the protein CASSPMTGNYGYTF.

The V gene is TRBV18, the J gene TRBJ1-5; a weak D match, TRBD1 (6 bases). CDR3 length equals 15 residues. Germline loops: CDR1 KGHSH, CDR2 LQKENI. V lost 6 bases, J lost 5 bases, and 17 bases lay in between. The CDR3 spells CASSPQQGADQPQHF. CDR3 DNA: TGTGCCAGCTCGCCCCAACAGGGAGCGGATCAGCCCCAGCATTTT.

The genes are TRBV19 and TRBJ2-7; the match to TRBD1 covers 9 bases. CDR3 length equals 16 residues. V lost 4 bases to trimming and J lost 3 bases; unmatched junction nucleotides: 10. Germline CDR1 and CDR2: LNHDA and SQIVND (reference sequence). The DNA for the CDR3 is TGTGCCAGTAGTACTCCGGGACAGGGAGGCAACTACGAGCAGTACTTC. Its translation: CASSTPGQGGNYEQYF.

This clonotype was recorded at least ten times. The chain is built from TRBV24-1 and TRBJ1-5; D unresolved. The CDR3 runs to 12 residues. Germline V CDR1 and CDR2: KGHDR, SFDVKD. Trimming stripped 5 bases from V and 7 bases from J, with 8 bases between. CDR3 in amino acids: CATSAGEQPQHF. CDR3 in DNA: TGTGCCACCAGTGCTGGCGAGCAGCCCCAGCATTTT.

The chain combines TRBV10-3 with TRBJ1-1, with D possibly matching TRBD1 (5 bases). V shed 5 bases and J shed 0 bases, with 10 bases lying between them. CDR1 is ENHRY and CDR2 is SYGVKD in the germline V gene. The CDR3 contains 14 residues. CDR3 sequence: CAISSTVMNTEAFF. The CDR3, as DNA: TGTGCCATCAGTTCGACAGTCATGAACACTGAAGCTTTCTTT.

This clonotype occurred a few times. The chain couples TRBV4-3 to TRBJ2-5; no definite D call. V was clipped by 5 bases and J by 4 bases, with 11 bases between them. CDR1 LGHNA and CDR2 YSLEER come from the germline V gene. There are 13 residues in the CDR3. CDR3 DNA sequence: TGCGCCAGCAGCGGCAGCTTGGGAGAGACCCAGTACTTC. Its protein product is CASSGSLGETQYF.

This clonotype was counted between two and nine times. The CDR3 region has the DNA TGCGCCAGCAGCCAAGTCGGACGGTTCTCACCCCTCCACTTT. Its protein product is CASSQVGRFSPLHF. The gene calls are TRBV4-1 and TRBJ1-6; D unclear. This CDR3 is 14 amino acids long. V was pared by 1 base and J by 10 bases, with 11 bases between. From germline, CDR1 is MGHRA and CDR2 YSYEKL.

The chain couples TRBV9 to TRBJ2-7; 8 bases align to TRBD1. V was pared by 3 bases and J by 4 bases, with 6 bases of the junction left unmatched. In germline, CDR1 is SGDLS, CDR2 YYNGEE. The CDR3 sequence is 14 residues long. The CDR3 here is CASSGTGNVYEQYF. For the CDR3, the DNA is TGTGCCAGCAGCGGGACAGGGAACGTTTACGAGCAGTACTTC.

CDR3 bases: TGTGCCAGTAGTGCTTCCCAGGGAAGCGAGCAGTACTTC. Its translation: CASSASQGSEQYF. This chain joins TRBV7-8 and TRBJ2-7; TRBD1 is a possible D gene (5 bases). This CDR3 comprises 13 residues. The germline gives CDR1 SGHVS, CDR2 FQNEAQ. With 9 bases removed from V and 6 bases from J, the gap between germline ends came to 18 bases.

This clonotype was seen a few times. CDR3 nucleotide sequence: TGTGCCAGCAGCCCCACATGGTCCTACGAGCAGTACTTC. This encodes CASSPTWSYEQYF. The J gene is TRBJ2-7, the V gene TRBV7-9, with no clear D. V was trimmed by 5 bases and J by 1 base, leaving 9 bases between them. The CDR3 sequence is 13 residues long. Germline lookup yields CDR1 SEHNR and CDR2 FQNEAQ (reference sequence). Drawing the rest from reference TRBV7-9 and TRBJ2-7, the complete variable domain is DTGVSQNPRHKITKRGQNVTFRCDPISEHNRLYWYRQTLGQGPEFLTYFQNEAQLEKSRLLSDRFSAERPKGSFSTLEIQRTEQGDSAMYLCASSPTWSYEQYFGPGTRLTVT.